One and the same sample provided the 25 T cell receptor beta chains below, sequenced in a study of type 1 regulatory T cells. MiXCR, applied by TCRdb to the reads, yields one record per CDR3 protein. The sample lists some 25,000 distinct CDR3 sequences; about two thirds were seen once. Their target antigens are unknown. Sequencing used cultured T cells, either the whole culture or a sorted T cell fraction (not recorded which). Regarding subset: Tr1-enriched cell product generated in vitro against host alloantigens. These receptors came from a human donor in good health.

The chain uses TRBV20-1 and TRBJ1-2; 7 nucleotides agree with TRBD1. The V gene's germline CDR1 is DFQATT and CDR2 SNEGSKA (reference sequence). CDR3 size: 13 residues. The ends lost 3 bases at V and 8 bases at J; junction bases unmatched: 9. The CDR3, as DNA: TGCAGTGCTAGGACAGGGAGCATCGACGGCTACACCTTC. The encoded protein is CSARTGSIDGYTF.

This clonotype is medium-sized. The chain is built from TRBV6-1 and TRBJ2-6; no reliable D call. There are 18 residues in the CDR3. The V end was cut by 1 base, the J end by 1 base, with 14 bases between. Germline CDR1 and CDR2: MNHNS and SASEGT. CDR3 loop: CASSEVGRRGSGANVLTF. CDR3 DNA: TGTGCCAGCAGTGAAGTTGGCAGGAGAGGATCTGGGGCCAACGTCCTGACTTTC.

This clonotype was counted only a few times. The V gene is TRBV18, the J gene TRBJ2-7; D gene uncertain. The V end was cut by 2 bases, the J end by 6 bases, with 14 bases between. The CDR3 has 14 residues. Germline V gene data show CDR1 as KGHSH and CDR2 as LQKENI. The CDR3 bases are TGTGCCAGCTCACCAACCCCGGTCGGGTCCGAGCAGTACTTC. Translation: CASSPTPVGSEQYF.

The chain joins TRBV7-2 to TRBJ2-2; either TRBD1 or TRBD2 may supply D (5 bases each). Germline V gives CDR1 SGHTA, CDR2 FQGNSA. This CDR3 is 16 amino acids long. Trimming left V 5 bases short and J 0 bases short, with 13 bases between. CDR3 bases: TGTGCCAGCAGCCAACCTAGCAGGGCGAACACCGGGGAGCTGTTTTTT. Its translation is CASSQPSRANTGELFF. Variable domain in full (rest from reference TRBV7-2 and TRBJ2-2): GAGVSQSPSNKVTEKGKDVELRCDPISGHTALYWYRQSLGQGLEFLIYFQGNSAPDKSGLPSDRFSAERTGGSVSTLTIQRTQQEDSAVYLCASSQPSRANTGELFFGEGSRLTVL.

This rearrangement joins TRBV20-1 to TRBJ1-5; perhaps TRBD1 as D (6 bases). In germline, CDR1 is DFQATT, CDR2 SNEGSKA (reference sequence). The CDR3 is made up of 14 amino acids. V was cut by 6 bases and J by 3 bases, with 15 bases left in between. The CDR3: CSARGTGYNQPQHF. The CDR3 DNA sequence: TGCAGTGCCCGAGGAACAGGGTACAATCAGCCCCAGCATTTT.

This clonotype occurred once. This chain joins TRBV7-2 and TRBJ2-3, with a tentative D call TRBD1 (5 bases). The CDR3 consists of 15 residues. Trimming took 5 bases from V and 0 from J, leaving 12 bases between them. Germline values: CDR1 SGHTA, CDR2 FQGNSA. The CDR3 loop reads CASSGRGSSTDTQYF. The CDR3 DNA reads TGTGCCAGCAGCGGTAGGGGATCTAGCACAGATACGCAGTATTTT.

This chain joins TRBV18 and TRBJ2-2, with D uncertain. The germline gives CDR1 KGHSH, CDR2 LQKENI. V was cut by 4 bases and J by 2 bases, with 14 bases left in between. CDR3 length equals 16 residues. CDR3 nucleotide sequence: TGTGCCAGCTCACAAGTGGCCCCTCGTAACACCGGGGAGCTGTTTTTT. Amino acid sequence: CASSQVAPRNTGELFF.

The chain couples TRBV6-5 to TRBJ2-7; D unresolved. The CDR3 length is 12 residues. V lost 5 bases, J lost 1 base, and 6 bases lay in between. Germline CDR1 and CDR2: MNHEY and SVGAGI. CDR3 region: CASSIDSYEQYF. The DNA of the CDR3 is TGTGCCAGCAGTATCGATTCCTACGAGCAGTACTTC.

The chain recombines TRBV29-1 with TRBJ1-1; weak D call: TRBD1 (5 bases). Germline CDR1 reads SQVTM; CDR2 reads ANQGSEA. The CDR3 covers 13 residues. V gave up 3 bases and J gave up 2 bases, with 10 bases separating them. The CDR3 sequence: CSVEGQGNTEAFF. The CDR3 DNA sequence: TGCAGCGTTGAGGGCCAGGGCAACACTGAAGCTTTCTTT.

This clonotype was seen a few times. This chain joins TRBV5-4 and TRBJ2-3; 7 positions agree with TRBD2. Germline loops: CDR1 SGHNT, CDR2 YYREEE (reference sequence). The CDR3 runs to 14 residues. J was trimmed by 2 bases and V by 2 bases; bases with no gene match: 2. The chain's CDR3 is CASSFAGATDTQYF. The CDR3 nucleotides read TGTGCCAGCAGCTTTGCGGGAGCCACAGATACGCAGTATTTT.

This chain connects TRBV20-1 to TRBJ2-2; 8 bases are a match to TRBD2. Germline values: CDR1 DFQATT, CDR2 SNEGSKA (reference sequence). V shed 5 bases and J 2 bases; nucleotides not matched to a gene: 10. CDR3 length equals 16 residues. For the CDR3, the DNA is TGCAGTGCTCCCAGGGCGAGCGGGGGAAACACCGGGGAGCTGTTTTTT. It codes for CSAPRASGGNTGELFF.

This clonotype has just one count. V and J are TRBV5-1 and TRBJ2-6; 9 bases agree with TRBD2. Trimming removed 0 bases from V and 1 base from J; junction bases left unmatched: 8. Germline lookup yields CDR1 SGHRS and CDR2 YFSETQ. CDR3 length equals 19 residues. CDR3 amino acids: CASSLEFGGGASGANVLTF. CDR3 nucleotides: TGCGCCAGCAGCTTGGAATTTGGCGGGGGGGCTTCTGGGGCCAACGTCCTGACTTTC.

CDR3 region: CSAGGLAGGPLTDTQYF. The CDR3 region has the DNA TGCAGTGCAGGGGGGCTAGCGGGGGGGCCACTCACAGATACGCAGTATTTT. The chain joins TRBV20-1 to TRBJ2-3; TRBD2 agrees at 12 bases. V dropped 6 bases and J dropped 2; count of bases not matched to a gene: 12. Germline V gene data show CDR1 as DFQATT and CDR2 as SNEGSKA (reference sequence). The CDR3 contains 17 residues.

This clonotype was counted once. The genes are TRBV29-1 and TRBJ2-1, with D hard to call. The germline V and J ends were trimmed by 1 base and 7 bases, with 8 bases remaining between them. The V gene's germline CDR1 is SQVTM and CDR2 ANQGSEA. This CDR3 comprises 12 residues. The DNA for the CDR3 is TGCAGCGTTGAAGTCCTTCTGAATGAGCAGTTCTTC. Protein product: CSVEVLLNEQFF.

The genes are TRBV11-3 and TRBJ1-1; D gene ambiguous. V was trimmed by 2 bases and J by 4 bases, leaving 14 bases between them. The CDR3 spans 15 residues. Germline V gives CDR1 SGHNT, CDR2 YENEEA. The CDR3 spells CASSLRSVGGTEAFF. The CDR3 DNA reads TGTGCCAGCAGCTTACGCTCGGTGGGAGGCACTGAAGCTTTCTTT.

The chain has TRBV7-2 and TRBJ2-1; D is unclear. The V gene lost 6 bases and the J gene lost 6 bases, with 6 bases spanning the gap. This CDR3 has 11 residues. CDR1 is SGHTA and CDR2 is FQGNSA in the germline V gene. The CDR3 DNA sequence: TGTGCCAGCAGGGGTACCAATGAGCAGTTCTTC. Its translation is CASRGTNEQFF.

This clonotype occurred a few times. The chain is built from TRBV4-1 and TRBJ1-2, with TRBD1 as a possible D gene (6 bases). Germline CDR1 is MGHRA and CDR2 is YSYEKL. Trimming took 1 base from V and 3 from J, leaving 12 bases between them. CDR3 length equals 15 residues. DNA for the CDR3: TGCGCCAGCAGCCAAGTTTCCACAGGGTACTATGGCTACACCTTC. Protein product: CASSQVSTGYYGYTF.

The V gene is TRBV20-1, the J gene TRBJ1-2, with TRBD1 as a possible D gene (5 bases). Trimming cost V 5 bases and J 4 bases, with 8 bases left between them. Germline values: CDR1 DFQATT, CDR2 SNEGSKA (reference sequence). The CDR3 length is 11 residues. CDR3 nucleotide sequence: TGCAGTGCTTACAGGACCTATGGCTACACCTTC. This gives the protein CSAYRTYGYTF.

The V and J genes are TRBV25-1 and TRBJ1-2, with D possibly being TRBD1 (5 bases). From germline, CDR1 is MGHDK and CDR2 SYGVNS. This CDR3 has 12 amino acids. V gave up 5 bases and J gave up 5 bases, with 9 bases separating them. CDR3 protein: CASSNRGYGYTF. The DNA for the CDR3 is TGTGCCAGCAGTAACCGGGGGTATGGCTACACCTTC.

This chain joins TRBV5-4 and TRBJ2-3; tentatively, D is TRBD1 or TRBD2 (5 bases each). Trimming took 0 bases from V and 6 from J, leaving 14 bases between them. CDR1 and CDR2 (germline): SGHNT, YYREEE (reference sequence). The CDR3 spans 15 residues. DNA of the CDR3: TGTGCCAGCAGCTTGGCCGGGGTAGCAGGGGATACGCAGTATTTT. Translated: CASSLAGVAGDTQYF.

The rearrangement links TRBV20-1 to TRBJ2-5, with a possible D match to TRBD1 (5 bases). Between the trimmed V and J ends, which lost 1 base and 5 bases, there was a span of 8 bases. The CDR3 has 12 residues. Germline loops: CDR1 DFQATT, CDR2 SNEGSKA (reference sequence). DNA of the CDR3: TGCAGTGCTAGAGTCTGGGGCGAGACCCAGTACTTC. Protein sequence: CSARVWGETQYF.

This clonotype has only one observation. The chain carries TRBV20-1 and TRBJ2-5; 10 nucleotides agree with TRBD2. The CDR3 consists of 12 residues. J gave up 5 bases and V 6 bases, and 3 bases lay outside the gene matches. The V gene's germline CDR1 is DFQATT and CDR2 SNEGSKA (reference sequence). The CDR3 spells CSAQTSGETQYF. CDR3 sequence (DNA): TGCAGTGCCCAGACTAGCGGGGAGACCCAGTACTTC.

This clonotype was observed a few times. The chain couples TRBV2 to TRBJ2-7; D may be TRBD1 or TRBD2 (6 bases each). The V gene's germline CDR1 is SNHLY and CDR2 FYNNEI. Trimming left V 4 bases short and J 4 bases short, with 14 bases between. This CDR3 contains 14 residues. Here the CDR3 DNA reads TGTGCCAGCAGTGGGCAGGGGAGCGGGTACGAGCAGTACTTC. It is translated as CASSGQGSGYEQYF. Full variable domain (remainder filled in from reference TRBV2 and TRBJ2-7): EPEVTQTPSHQVTQMGQEVILRCVPISNHLYFYWYRQILGQKVEFLVSFYNNEISEKSEIFDDQFSVERPDGSNFTLKIRSTKLEDSAMYFCASSGQGSGYEQYFGPGTRLTVT.

This chain uses TRBV20-1 with TRBJ2-4, with 7 bases matching TRBD1. The V segment lost 3 bases and the J segment 2 bases; nucleotides outside the gene matches: 4. Germline-derived CDR1 and CDR2 are DFQATT and SNEGSKA (reference sequence). The CDR3 length is 14 residues. CDR3 residues: CSARPQGPKNIQYF. CDR3 sequence (DNA): TGCAGTGCTAGGCCACAGGGGCCCAAAAACATTCAGTACTTC.

The CDR3 sequence is CASSQRLGAGYTF. CDR3 nucleotides: TGTGCCAGCAGCCAACGTCTGGGGGCTGGCTACACCTTC. The genes are TRBV3-1 and TRBJ1-2; D is possibly TRBD1 (6 bases). V dropped 2 bases and J dropped 7 bases, with 11 bases sitting between them. The germline gives CDR1 LGHDT, CDR2 YNNKEL (reference sequence). This CDR3 region has 13 residues.